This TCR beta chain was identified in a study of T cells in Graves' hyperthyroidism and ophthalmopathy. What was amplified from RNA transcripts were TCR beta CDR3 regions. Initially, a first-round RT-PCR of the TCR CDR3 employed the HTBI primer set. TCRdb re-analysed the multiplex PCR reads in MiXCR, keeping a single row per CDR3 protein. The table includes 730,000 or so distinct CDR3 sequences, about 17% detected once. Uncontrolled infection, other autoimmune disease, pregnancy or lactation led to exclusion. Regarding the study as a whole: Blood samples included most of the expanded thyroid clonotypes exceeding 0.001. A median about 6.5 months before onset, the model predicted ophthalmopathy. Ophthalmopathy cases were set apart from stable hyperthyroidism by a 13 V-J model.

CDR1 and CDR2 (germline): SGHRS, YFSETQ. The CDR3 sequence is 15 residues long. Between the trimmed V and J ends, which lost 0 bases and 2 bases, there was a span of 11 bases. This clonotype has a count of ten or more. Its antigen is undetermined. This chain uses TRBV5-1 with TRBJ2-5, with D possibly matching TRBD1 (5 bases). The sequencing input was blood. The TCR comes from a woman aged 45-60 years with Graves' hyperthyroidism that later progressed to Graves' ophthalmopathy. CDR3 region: CASSLAATEQETQYF. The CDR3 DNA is TGCGCCAGCAGCTTGGCCGCGACAGAACAAGAGACCCAGTACTTC.